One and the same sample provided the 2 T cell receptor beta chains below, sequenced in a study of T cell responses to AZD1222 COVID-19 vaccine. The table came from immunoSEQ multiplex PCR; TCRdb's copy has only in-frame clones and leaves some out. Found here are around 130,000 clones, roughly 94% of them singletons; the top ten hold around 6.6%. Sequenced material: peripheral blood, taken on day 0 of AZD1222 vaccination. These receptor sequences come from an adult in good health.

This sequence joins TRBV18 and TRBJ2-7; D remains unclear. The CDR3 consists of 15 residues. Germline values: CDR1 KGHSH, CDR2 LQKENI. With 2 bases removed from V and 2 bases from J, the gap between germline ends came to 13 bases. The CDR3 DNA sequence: TGTGCCAGCTCACCAGTAGACTCCCGGCCCTACGAGCAGTACTTC. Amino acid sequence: CASSPVDSRPYEQYF.

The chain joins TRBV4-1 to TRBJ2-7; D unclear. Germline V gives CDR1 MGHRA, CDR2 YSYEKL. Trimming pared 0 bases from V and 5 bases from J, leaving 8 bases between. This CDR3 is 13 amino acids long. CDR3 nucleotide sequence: TGCGCCAGCAGCCAAGACCCCCATAACGAGCAGTACTTC. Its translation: CASSQDPHNEQYF.